This TCR beta chain was observed in a study of Graves' ophthalmopathy and Graves' hyperthyroidism. Study context: The term stable hyperthyroidism indicated an absence of ophthalmopathy within 18 months of follow-up.

The V end was cut by 5 bases, the J end by 0 bases, with 11 bases between. CDR3 length: 14 residues. Study-level results: Blood also contained most of the expanded thyroid clonotypes above 0.001 frequency.

Amplification targeted the TCR beta CDR3 regions, with RNA transcripts as the source material. The workflow started with a first-round RT-PCR run with HTBI primers and then moved on to a second-round multiplex PCR. MiXCR, run by TCRdb on the multiplex PCR reads, gives a single entry per CDR3 protein. The sample records around 1.1 million distinct CDR3 sequences, roughly 35% being singletons. Hyperthyroidism patients had new diagnoses, durations under 2 months, and ages of 18 to 65. Concerning this clonotype: What it recognizes is unknown.

The receptor was derived from an adult man with Graves' hyperthyroidism. J is TRBJ2-7 and V is TRBV12-3 or TRBV12-4; no firm D call. The sequencing sample was made of peripheral blood or thyroid tissue (not recorded which). Here the CDR3 DNA reads TGTGCCAGCAGTCCTGGAGCCCTCTCCTACGAGCAGTACTTC. Its protein is CASSPGALSYEQYF.